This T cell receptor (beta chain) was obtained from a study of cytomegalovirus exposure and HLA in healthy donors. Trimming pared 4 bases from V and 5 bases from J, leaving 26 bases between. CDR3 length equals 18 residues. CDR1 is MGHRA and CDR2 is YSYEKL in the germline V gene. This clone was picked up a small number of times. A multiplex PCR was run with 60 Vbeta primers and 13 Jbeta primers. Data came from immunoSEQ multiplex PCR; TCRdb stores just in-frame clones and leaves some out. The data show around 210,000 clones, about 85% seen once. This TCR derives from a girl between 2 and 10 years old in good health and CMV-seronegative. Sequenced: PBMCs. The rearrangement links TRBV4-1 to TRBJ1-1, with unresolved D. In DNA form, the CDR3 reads TGCGCCAGCAGCCCCAGAGCCCCCCGGGTAGGAGGGTGGACTGAAGCTTTCTTT. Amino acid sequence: CASSPRAPRVGGWTEAFF.